This T cell receptor (beta chain) is from a study of metastatic and nonmetastatic thyroid tumors. Germline loops: CDR1 MDHEN, CDR2 SYDVKM. CDR3 length: 12 residues. Trimming shortened V by 5 bases and J by 2 bases, and 6 bases separated the two germline ends. Using MiXCR, TCRdb re-called clones from the PCR reads. The sample lists 35,000 to 50,000 clones, 17% occurring once. All patients reached thyroid surgery having received no treatment beforehand. V usage is TRBV28 and J usage is TRBJ1-2, with D hard to call. Sequences were obtained from tumor tissue. This TCR was sampled from a female donor with papillary thyroid cancer or a benign thyroid nodule (not recorded which). Some clones in this sample may be carry-over from other donors' samples. For the CDR3, the DNA is TGTGCCAGCAGTGCTTCGAACTATGGCTACACCTTC. Amino acid sequence: CASSASNYGYTF.